The next 9 T cell receptor beta chains were all read from a single sample in a study of naive and memory T cell subsets. The beta constant-region primer was an equimolar mix of two oligonucleotides covering TRBC1 and TRBC2. The ligated cDNA underwent four PCR rounds using SP2 and nested alpha and beta constant-region primers. TCRdb analysed the UMI-ligation and nested PCR reads with MiXCR anew, one entry per CDR3 protein. Found here are 95,000 to 150,000 distinct CDR3 sequences, 35% to 45% of them singletons; the top ten hold less than 1%. The sequenced sample consisted of central memory CD4+ T cells from blood. The source of these receptors is a human donor in good health.

Only a few counts were recorded for this clonotype. The CDR3 DNA reads TGTGCCAGCAGCTTGGAAGTCTCCTCCTCGGGCAAAAACATTCAGTACTTC. As protein: CASSLEVSSSGKNIQYF. The rearrangement links TRBV5-6 to TRBJ2-4; D is uncertain. The ends were cut back, 0 bases at V and 3 bases at J, with 16 bases in the middle. The CDR3 is made up of 17 amino acids. Germline CDR1 reads SGHDT; CDR2 reads YYEEEE.

The chain combines TRBV4-3 with TRBJ2-1, with 9 bases identical to TRBD2. From germline, CDR1 is LGHNA and CDR2 YSLEER. The V gene end was trimmed by 4 bases and the J gene end by 2 bases; junction bases not matched to a gene: 15. This CDR3 contains 19 residues. CDR3 amino acids: CASSPGASGGPKTYNEQFF. DNA for the CDR3: TGCGCCAGCAGCCCAGGAGCGAGCGGGGGGCCAAAAACCTACAATGAGCAGTTCTTC.

The rearrangement uses TRBV5-4 and TRBJ2-3, with D maybe TRBD1 (8 bases). The V gene lost 3 bases and the J gene lost 3 bases, with 14 bases spanning the gap. Per germline, CDR1 SGHNT and CDR2 YYREEE (reference sequence). The CDR3 contains 15 residues. The CDR3 region is CASSSQGGGTDTQYF. The CDR3 nucleotides read TGTGCCAGCAGCTCACAGGGGGGGGGAACAGATACGCAGTATTTT. Combining the CDR3 with reference TRBV5-4 and TRBJ2-3 gives the whole variable domain ETGVTQSPTHLIKTRGQQVTLRCSSQSGHNTVSWYQQALGQGPQFIFQYYREEENGRGNFPPRFSGLQFPNYSSELNVNALELDDSALYLCASSSQGGGTDTQYFGPGTRLTVL.

V and J are TRBV4-2 and TRBJ1-3; 8 positions agree with TRBD1. Germline V CDR1 and CDR2: LGHNA, YNFKEQ. The CDR3 is 16 residues long. V shed 4 bases and J 0 bases; nucleotides not matched to a gene: 5. CDR3 bases: TGTGCCAGCAGCCCGGGACAGGCCTCCTCTGGAAACACCATATATTTT. Amino acid sequence: CASSPGQASSGNTIYF.

This clonotype has just a few counts. V gene TRBV7-2 combines with J gene TRBJ2-7; 10 bases match TRBD1. This CDR3 is built from 14 residues. Losses at the gene ends were 5 bases for V and 2 bases for J; bases not matched to a gene: 3. Germline CDR1 reads SGHTA; CDR2 reads FQGNSA. The CDR3 DNA follows: TGTGCCAGCAGCCCGGGGACAGGGGCCTACGAGCAGTACTTC. Translation gives CASSPGTGAYEQYF.

This clonotype was detected only a few times. V is TRBV9 and J is TRBJ2-1, with 8 nucleotides matching TRBD2. Germline assignment: CDR1 SGDLS and CDR2 YYNGEE. V lost 0 bases, J lost 4 bases, and 6 bases stayed unmatched. The CDR3 runs 16 residues. CDR3 sequence (DNA): TGTGCCAGCAGCGTAGAGGCCCAGCGGGGGTACAATGAGCAGTTCTTC. This gives the protein CASSVEAQRGYNEQFF.

V and J are TRBV6-5 and TRBJ2-1, with TRBD2 matching 7 bases. This CDR3 comprises 15 residues. Germline V gene lookup returns CDR1 MNHEY and CDR2 SVGAGI. Trimming took 4 bases from V and 9 from J; bases not matched to a gene: 12. The CDR3 DNA reads TGTGCCAGCAGTTTACTAGCGTATCGAAGGGGTGAGCAGTTCTTC. This codes for CASSLLAYRRGEQFF.

V and J are TRBV18 and TRBJ2-3; D possibly matches TRBD1 or TRBD2 (6 bases each). Per germline, CDR1 KGHSH and CDR2 LQKENI. V lost 1 base to trimming and J lost 2 bases, with 10 bases between them. The CDR3 loop spans 15 amino acids. CDR3 loop: CASSPRSGATDTQYF. The DNA for the CDR3 is TGTGCCAGCTCACCACGATCGGGGGCCACAGATACGCAGTATTTT. The complete variable domain, with remaining parts taken from reference TRBV18 and TRBJ2-3, reads NAGVMQNPRHLVRRRGQEARLRCSPMKGHSHVYWYRQLPEEGLKFMVYLQKENIIDESGMPKERFSAEFPKEGPSILRIQQVVRGDSAAYFCASSPRSGATDTQYFGPGTRLTVL.

In its sample, this clonotype was seen a few times. The chain recombines TRBV5-1 with TRBJ2-7; the D is unclear. V was pared by 0 bases and J by 0 bases, with 10 bases between. This CDR3 region has 15 residues. CDR1 is SGHRS and CDR2 is YFSETQ in the germline V gene. The CDR3 is CASSLDERSSYEQYF. CDR3 coding DNA: TGCGCCAGCAGCTTGGACGAACGTTCCTCCTACGAGCAGTACTTC.